Below, 13 T cell receptor beta chains from the same sample are listed, as sequenced in a study of Graves' ophthalmopathy and Graves' hyperthyroidism. RNA transcripts yielded amplified TCR beta CDR3 regions. HTBI-primed first-round RT-PCR preceded second-round multiplex PCR. TCRdb called the multiplex PCR reads again in MiXCR, with one record for every CDR3 protein. The sample records about 740,000 distinct CDR3 sequences, 40% being singletons. What was sequenced was peripheral blood. The receptors derive from an adult man with Graves' ophthalmopathy.

This clonotype was seen more than once but under ten times. V usage is TRBV6-5 and J usage is TRBJ1-5, with D tentatively TRBD1 (6 bases). CDR3 length: 14 amino acids. Germline V gene data show CDR1 as MNHEY and CDR2 as SVGAGI. The germline V and J ends were trimmed by 2 bases and 6 bases, with 11 bases remaining between them. CDR3 protein: CASSYRGVGQPQHF. In nucleotides, the CDR3 is TGTGCCAGCAGTTACAGGGGGGTAGGTCAGCCCCAGCATTTT.

The gene calls are TRBV7-9 and TRBJ2-5, with TRBD1 matching over 7 bases. Germline CDR1 is SEHNR and CDR2 is FQNEAQ (reference sequence). The trim removed 7 bases at V and 1 base at J, leaving 6 bases unmatched. The CDR3 covers 14 residues. The CDR3 loop reads CASTQQGSQETQYF. The CDR3 DNA sequence: TGTGCCAGCACCCAACAGGGGTCCCAAGAGACCCAGTACTTC. Looking up the rest from reference TRBV7-9 and TRBJ2-5 gives the full variable domain: DTGVSQNPRHKITKRGQNVTFRCDPISEHNRLYWYRQTLGQGPEFLTYFQNEAQLEKSRLLSDRFSAERPKGSFSTLEIQRTEQGDSAMYLCASTQQGSQETQYFGPGTRLLVL.

This clonotype was detected many times. The rearrangement uses TRBV10-3 and TRBJ2-7, with TRBD1 as a possible D gene (5 bases). Trimming shortened V by 5 bases and J by 3 bases, and 8 bases separated the two germline ends. The CDR3 is 12 amino acids. Germline values: CDR1 ENHRY, CDR2 SYGVKD. CDR3: CAISLGDYEQYF. The CDR3 DNA sequence: TGTGCCATCAGTCTAGGGGACTACGAGCAGTACTTC.

This clonotype was seen a few times. The J gene is TRBJ2-5, the V gene TRBV20-1; no firm D call. CDR3 length: 13 amino acids. V lost 1 base to trimming and J lost 1 base, with 7 bases between them. Germline V gene sequence: CDR1 DFQATT, CDR2 SNEGSKA (reference sequence). The CDR3 is CSARAALQETQYF. The CDR3 nucleotides are TGCAGTGCTAGAGCCGCCCTCCAAGAGACCCAGTACTTC.

A word on this clonotype: A junction boundary mismatches the germline segment, possibly from a read error. The rearrangement links TRBV10-3 to TRBJ1-2; TRBD1 matches at 9 bases. CDR1 is ENHRY and CDR2 is SYGVKD in the germline V gene. The CDR3 has 15 residues. In DNA form, the CDR3 reads TGTGCCAGCAGTCAACACCGGGACAGGGCATATGGCTACACCTTC. It specifies CASSQHRDRAYGYTF.

The sample holds a few counts of this clonotype. The genes are TRBV7-2 and TRBJ2-3, with a tentative D call TRBD1 (5 bases). V dropped 1 base and J dropped 3 bases, with 8 bases sitting between them. CDR3 size: 14 residues. Germline V gene sequence: CDR1 SGHTA, CDR2 FQGNSA. CDR3 amino acids: CASSLGPGTDTQYF. The CDR3 coding sequence is TGTGCCAGCAGCTTAGGTCCAGGGACAGATACGCAGTATTTT.

Remarks on this clonotype: Because the CDR3 is missing its conserved closing phenylalanine or tryptophan, this is likely a read error. The rearrangement links TRBV6-2 or TRBV6-3 to TRBJ1-1; perhaps TRBD1 as D (5 bases). Deletions cut 7 bases from V and 4 bases from J, with 16 bases between. Germline V CDR1 and CDR2: MNHEY, SVGEGT. The CDR3 contains 14 residues. The CDR3 region is CASTHGGMGTEAFL. CDR3 DNA sequence: TGTGCCAGCACCCATGGGGGGATGGGCACTGAAGCTTTCCTT.

This chain joins TRBV7-9 and TRBJ1-5; tentatively, D is TRBD1 (5 bases). Germline assignment: CDR1 SEHNR and CDR2 FQNEAQ (reference sequence). This CDR3 has 17 amino acids. V was pared by 6 bases and J by 2 bases, with 20 bases between. The CDR3 coding sequence is TGTGCCAGCAGTTACTCCGGACACAGTGGGGGCAATCAGCCCCAGCATTTT. Translating it yields CASSYSGHSGGNQPQHF.

The chain has TRBV6-6 and TRBJ1-2; 9 bases are shared with TRBD1. V shed 6 bases and J 8 bases; nucleotides not matched to a gene: 7. Germline assignment: CDR1 MNHNY and CDR2 SVGAGI (reference sequence). This CDR3 has 13 residues. The DNA for the CDR3 is TGTGCCAGCAGAGAACAGGGGGCTTGGGGCTACACCTTC. The encoded protein is CASREQGAWGYTF.

The chain employs TRBV7-9 and TRBJ2-2; 12 bases align to TRBD2. This CDR3 has 16 amino acids. V was clipped by 5 bases and J by 7 bases; unmatched bases: 8. Germline CDR1 is SEHNR and CDR2 is FQNEAQ (reference sequence). Here the CDR3 DNA reads TGTGCCAGCAGCGATCTAGCGGGAGGGCCCGGCGGGGAGCTGTTTTTT. This sequence encodes CASSDLAGGPGGELFF.

This clonotype was counted ten times or more. The V call is TRBV20-1, the J call TRBJ2-7; a weak D match, TRBD1 (6 bases). V lost 5 bases and J lost 5, with 16 bases in between. The germline gives CDR1 DFQATT, CDR2 SNEGSKA (reference sequence). The CDR3 is made up of 13 amino acids. The CDR3 nucleotides read TGCAGTGCTGGGGGAAGACAGGCCCACGAGCAGTACTTC. This encodes CSAGGRQAHEQYF.

This clonotype was counted a single time. The rearrangement links TRBV7-2 to TRBJ2-3; D is perhaps TRBD2 (6 bases). CDR3 length equals 16 residues. Germline V lookup: CDR1 SGHTA, CDR2 FQGNSA. V lost 0 bases to trimming and J lost 10 bases, with 20 bases between them. The CDR3 DNA sequence: TGTGCCAGCAGCTTAGCGCAAGGTGGAGGGTTAGTGTCGCAGTATTTT. Translating it yields CASSLAQGGGLVSQYF.

The rearrangement joins TRBV12-3 or TRBV12-4 to TRBJ2-2, with TRBD1 as a possible D gene (6 bases). There are 15 residues in the CDR3. V was cut by 5 bases and J by 5 bases, with 15 bases left in between. CDR3 coding DNA: TGTGCCAGCAGTCGTACAGGGAGCGGAACCGGGGAGCTGTTTTTT. Translated: CASSRTGSGTGELFF.